Listed below are T cell receptor beta chains from one sample, sequenced in a study of blood T cell dynamics during melanoma immunotherapy. Profiled with immunoSEQ multiplex PCR; TCRdb holds only in-frame clones, not every one. The profile shows around 9,000 clones, about 90% of them singletons. The sample in question was blood, obtained from a patient treated with checkpoint blockade. These receptor sequences come from a human donor with melanoma. Each CDR3 is given with its conserved first and last residue. The order of the fields is CDR3 DNA, CDR3 protein, CDR3 length, D gene, clone size, J gene, V gene. A D gene is named only where the DNA matches it firmly. Clone sizes are given selectively: once, few, many, or a class where the clone is expanded.

CDR3nt: TGCGCCAGCAGCGGAACAGGGATAAGTGAATCACCCCTCCACTTT; CDR3aa: CASSGTGISESPLHF; len: 15; d_gene: .; abundance: .; j_gene: TRBJ1-6; v_gene: TRBV5-1
CDR3nt: TGCGCCAGCAGCCCGGACGGCTCCTCTGGAAACACCATATATTTT; CDR3aa: CASSPDGSSGNTIYF; len: 15; d_gene: .; abundance: .; j_gene: TRBJ1-3; v_gene: TRBV5-1
CDR3nt: TGTGCCAGCAGTGATCCAGGGAACACCGGGGAGCTGTTTTTT; CDR3aa: CASSDPGNTGELFF; len: 14; d_gene: .; abundance: .; j_gene: TRBJ2-2; v_gene: TRBV25-1
CDR3nt: TGTGCCAGCAGCTTAACAGCAAACACTGAAGCTTTCTTT; CDR3aa: CASSLTANTEAFF; len: 13; d_gene: .; abundance: .; j_gene: TRBJ1-1; v_gene: TRBV7-9
CDR3nt: TGTGCCAGCAGCTGGCCTGGGGGCCTATACAATGAGCAGTTCTTC; CDR3aa: CASSWPGGLYNEQFF; len: 15; d_gene: .; abundance: .; j_gene: TRBJ2-1; v_gene: TRBV5-8
CDR3nt: TGTGCCAGCTCACCGCCGGCCTCTGGAAACACCATATATTTT; CDR3aa: CASSPPASGNTIYF; len: 14; d_gene: .; abundance: .; j_gene: TRBJ1-3; v_gene: TRBV18
CDR3nt: TGTGCCAGCAGTGGACGACTAGCGGGGACAGATACGCAGTATTTT; CDR3aa: CASSGRLAGTDTQYF; len: 15; d_gene: TRBD2; abundance: .; j_gene: TRBJ2-3; v_gene: TRBV6-1
CDR3nt: TGTGCCAGCAGGGATAACGGGGAGACCCAGTACTTC; CDR3aa: CASRDNGETQYF; len: 12; d_gene: .; abundance: once; j_gene: TRBJ2-5; v_gene: TRBV7-8
CDR3nt: TGTGCCGGCAGCTTACGGGGCAACTCTGGGGCCAACGTCCTGACTTTC; CDR3aa: CAGSLRGNSGANVLTF; len: 16; d_gene: .; abundance: .; j_gene: TRBJ2-6; v_gene: TRBV11-2
CDR3nt: TGCGCCAGCAGCCAACAAGAGAATAGAGGAGTCCTGTCCTATGGCTACACCTTC; CDR3aa: CASSQQENRGVLSYGYTF; len: 18; d_gene: .; abundance: .; j_gene: TRBJ1-2; v_gene: TRBV4-1
CDR3nt: TGTGCCAGCACTTCGGACCTTACTGGAAACACCATATATTTT; CDR3aa: CASTSDLTGNTIYF; len: 14; d_gene: .; abundance: .; j_gene: TRBJ1-3; v_gene: TRBV6-5
CDR3nt: TGTGCCAGCAGTCAACCTCAAGAGACCCAGTACTTC; CDR3aa: CASSQPQETQYF; len: 12; d_gene: .; abundance: .; j_gene: TRBJ2-5; v_gene: TRBV6-5
CDR3nt: TGTGCCAGCAGCCCACTAGCGGGAGGGCCGGATACGCAGTATTTT; CDR3aa: CASSPLAGGPDTQYF; len: 15; d_gene: TRBD2; abundance: .; j_gene: TRBJ2-3; v_gene: TRBV4-2
CDR3nt: TGTGCCAGTCGATGGGGAGGGGTGGAGGGGGAGCAGTACTTC; CDR3aa: CASRWGGVEGEQYF; len: 14; d_gene: TRBD2; abundance: .; j_gene: TRBJ2-7; v_gene: TRBV19
CDR3nt: TGTGCCAGTAGTATAGATCCGGGGACAGGGGGCTACAATGAGCAGTTCTTC; CDR3aa: CASSIDPGTGGYNEQFF; len: 17; d_gene: TRBD1; abundance: .; j_gene: TRBJ2-1; v_gene: TRBV19
CDR3nt: TGTGCCAGCAGCCAAGGGGGGGGAGTCCACGAGCAGTACTTC; CDR3aa: CASSQGGGVHEQYF; len: 14; d_gene: TRBD2; abundance: .; j_gene: TRBJ2-7; v_gene: TRBV14
CDR3nt: TGTGCCAGCAGCTTTACAAGGGAGGGGAGCTCCTACAATGAGCAGTTCTTC; CDR3aa: CASSFTREGSSYNEQFF; len: 17; d_gene: TRBD2; abundance: .; j_gene: TRBJ2-1; v_gene: TRBV7-9
CDR3nt: TGTGCCAGCAGCTTAGTAGCGGGGGTCTACTACAATGAGCAGTTCTTC; CDR3aa: CASSLVAGVYYNEQFF; len: 16; d_gene: TRBD2; abundance: .; j_gene: TRBJ2-1; v_gene: TRBV11-2
CDR3nt: TGTGCCAGTAGTATGGGGGCGTTAACTAATGAAAAACTGTTTTTT; CDR3aa: CASSMGALTNEKLFF; len: 15; d_gene: .; abundance: .; j_gene: TRBJ1-4; v_gene: TRBV19
CDR3nt: TGCGCCAGCAGCCCTAGACAGGGCGCAGATACGCAGTATTTT; CDR3aa: CASSPRQGADTQYF; len: 14; d_gene: TRBD1; abundance: .; j_gene: TRBJ2-3; v_gene: TRBV5-1
CDR3nt: TGTGCCAGCAGGGATAGACAGGCTACCTACGAGCAGTACTTC; CDR3aa: CASRDRQATYEQYF; len: 14; d_gene: .; abundance: .; j_gene: TRBJ2-7; v_gene: TRBV2
CDR3nt: TGTGCCAGCAGCTTACTTGGACAGTACAATGAGCAGTTCTTC; CDR3aa: CASSLLGQYNEQFF; len: 14; d_gene: .; abundance: .; j_gene: TRBJ2-1; v_gene: TRBV7-9
CDR3nt: TGTGCCAGCAGCTTATCAGGGCTCACAGATACGCAGTATTTT; CDR3aa: CASSLSGLTDTQYF; len: 14; d_gene: .; abundance: .; j_gene: TRBJ2-3; v_gene: TRBV7-2
CDR3nt: TGTGCCATCAGTGATCCTAGACTAGCAGGCACCGGGGAGCTGTTTTTT; CDR3aa: CAISDPRLAGTGELFF; len: 16; d_gene: TRBD2; abundance: .; j_gene: TRBJ2-2; v_gene: TRBV10-3
CDR3nt: TGTGCCAGCAGCTTGGCCGGGTACCAAGAGACCCAGTACTTC; CDR3aa: CASSLAGYQETQYF; len: 14; d_gene: .; abundance: .; j_gene: TRBJ2-5; v_gene: TRBV5-6
CDR3nt: TGTGCCAGCAGCTCTACTCGACAGGGGGATTGGGAAAAACTGTTTTTT; CDR3aa: CASSSTRQGDWEKLFF; len: 16; d_gene: TRBD1; abundance: .; j_gene: TRBJ1-4; v_gene: TRBV7-9
CDR3nt: TGCAGCGGCGGGGGGATGGGAGGCTCTGAAGCTTTCTTT; CDR3aa: CSGGGMGGSEAFF; len: 13; d_gene: .; abundance: .; j_gene: TRBJ1-1; v_gene: TRBV29-1
CDR3nt: TGTGCCAGCGGGCTGAAGAGGACAGGAAAAGGCGGGGAGCTGTTTTTT; CDR3aa: CASGLKRTGKGGELFF; len: 16; d_gene: TRBD1; abundance: .; j_gene: TRBJ2-2; v_gene: TRBV7-9
CDR3nt: TGTGCCAGTAGCGATCGGGACAGCAATCAGCCCCAGCATTTT; CDR3aa: CASSDRDSNQPQHF; len: 14; d_gene: .; abundance: .; j_gene: TRBJ1-5; v_gene: TRBV19
CDR3nt: TGTGCCAGCAGCTTAAACAGGGAGGGTGGCTACACCTTC; CDR3aa: CASSLNREGGYTF; len: 13; d_gene: .; abundance: .; j_gene: TRBJ1-2; v_gene: TRBV7-2
CDR3nt: TGTGCCAGCGGGACACAGGGTCACTATGGCTACACCTTC; CDR3aa: CASGTQGHYGYTF; len: 13; d_gene: .; abundance: once; j_gene: TRBJ1-2; v_gene: TRBV28
CDR3nt: TGTGCCAGCAGTTGGCCTAGCGGGAGCTCCTACGAGCAGTACTTC; CDR3aa: CASSWPSGSSYEQYF; len: 15; d_gene: TRBD2; abundance: .; j_gene: TRBJ2-7; v_gene: TRBV6-5
CDR3nt: TGTGCCAGCAGTGCGGGACATTGGACCTACGAGCAGTACTTC; CDR3aa: CASSAGHWTYEQYF; len: 14; d_gene: .; abundance: .; j_gene: TRBJ2-7; v_gene: TRBV6-1
CDR3nt: TGTGCCAGCAGCCGGCCAGGGGGCACTGAAGCTTTCTTT; CDR3aa: CASSRPGGTEAFF; len: 13; d_gene: TRBD1; abundance: once; j_gene: TRBJ1-1; v_gene: TRBV28
CDR3nt: TGCGCCAGCAGCTTGGTGGCCCCCCGAGCTCCCCAAGAGACCCAGTACTTC; CDR3aa: CASSLVAPRAPQETQYF; len: 17; d_gene: .; abundance: .; j_gene: TRBJ2-5; v_gene: TRBV5-1
CDR3nt: TGTGCCAGCAGCCCCGCGGGGGCTAGCACAGATACGCAGTATTTT; CDR3aa: CASSPAGASTDTQYF; len: 15; d_gene: .; abundance: large; j_gene: TRBJ2-3; v_gene: TRBV9
CDR3nt: TGTGCCACGTACGGACAGAAAGAAAGGGACTATGGCTACACCTTC; CDR3aa: CATYGQKERDYGYTF; len: 15; d_gene: .; abundance: .; j_gene: TRBJ1-2; v_gene: TRBV6-6
CDR3nt: TGTGCCAGCAGTCAACAGGGGAGACAGCCCCAGCATTTT; CDR3aa: CASSQQGRQPQHF; len: 13; d_gene: TRBD1; abundance: .; j_gene: TRBJ1-5; v_gene: TRBV28
CDR3nt: TGCGCCAGCAGCCACCCGGGACAGGGGGCAGATACGCAGTATTTT; CDR3aa: CASSHPGQGADTQYF; len: 15; d_gene: TRBD1; abundance: .; j_gene: TRBJ2-3; v_gene: TRBV4-1
CDR3nt: TGTGCCAGTACCGATACGGGACAGGGGGCGTGGAATGAGCAGTTCTTC; CDR3aa: CASTDTGQGAWNEQFF; len: 16; d_gene: TRBD1; abundance: .; j_gene: TRBJ2-1; v_gene: TRBV19
CDR3nt: TGTGCCAGCCGGGTTGCGGGATACGAGCAGTACTTC; CDR3aa: CASRVAGYEQYF; len: 12; d_gene: .; abundance: .; j_gene: TRBJ2-7; v_gene: TRBV28
CDR3nt: TGTGCCAGCAGACCCCGGAGGCTACCTAATGAAAAACTGTTTTTT; CDR3aa: CASRPRRLPNEKLFF; len: 15; d_gene: .; abundance: .; j_gene: TRBJ1-4; v_gene: TRBV28
CDR3nt: TGTGCCAGCAGAGGGGCTAGCACAGATACGCAGTATTTT; CDR3aa: CASRGASTDTQYF; len: 13; d_gene: .; abundance: .; j_gene: TRBJ2-3; v_gene: TRBV6-1
CDR3nt: TGTGCCAGCAGTTTAAAGGGGTACGGCTACACCTTC; CDR3aa: CASSLKGYGYTF; len: 12; d_gene: .; abundance: .; j_gene: TRBJ1-2; v_gene: TRBV28
CDR3nt: TGTGCCAGCAGCCAAGATCCGTTTCCCAACCTAGCCAAAAACATTCAGTACTTC; CDR3aa: CASSQDPFPNLAKNIQYF; len: 18; d_gene: .; abundance: .; j_gene: TRBJ2-4; v_gene: TRBV4-2
CDR3nt: TGTGCCAGCAGCCTGGGACAGGGAAACACCATATATTTT; CDR3aa: CASSLGQGNTIYF; len: 13; d_gene: TRBD1; abundance: .; j_gene: TRBJ1-3; v_gene: TRBV2
CDR3nt: TGTGCCAGCAGCATCGACAGGGCGTCCTACAATGAGCAGTTCTTC; CDR3aa: CASSIDRASYNEQFF; len: 15; d_gene: TRBD1; abundance: .; j_gene: TRBJ2-1; v_gene: TRBV9
CDR3nt: TGCGCCAGCAGCTGGGACGTTAGCACAGATACGCAGTATTTT; CDR3aa: CASSWDVSTDTQYF; len: 14; d_gene: .; abundance: .; j_gene: TRBJ2-3; v_gene: TRBV5-1
CDR3nt: TGCGCCAGCAGCCGGTCTGGGACTAGCGGGAGCGGCACCGGGGAGCTGTTTTTT; CDR3aa: CASSRSGTSGSGTGELFF; len: 18; d_gene: TRBD2; abundance: .; j_gene: TRBJ2-2; v_gene: TRBV4-3
CDR3nt: TGCGCCAGCAGCTTGTACGGCGGGCCCCAAGAGACCCAGTACTTC; CDR3aa: CASSLYGGPQETQYF; len: 15; d_gene: .; abundance: .; j_gene: TRBJ2-5; v_gene: TRBV5-1
CDR3nt: TGTGCCAGCAGAGCCGGGACTAGCCTAAAAATTCAGTACTTC; CDR3aa: CASRAGTSLKIQYF; len: 14; d_gene: TRBD2; abundance: .; j_gene: TRBJ2-4; v_gene: TRBV27
CDR3nt: TGCAGCACCCGCAGGGGGCTCTACAATGAGCAGTTCTTC; CDR3aa: CSTRRGLYNEQFF; len: 13; d_gene: TRBD1; abundance: .; j_gene: TRBJ2-1; v_gene: TRBV29-1
CDR3nt: TGTGCCAGTAGTGTGGGGCTGTCCGATGAGCAGTTCTTC; CDR3aa: CASSVGLSDEQFF; len: 13; d_gene: .; abundance: .; j_gene: TRBJ2-1; v_gene: TRBV19
CDR3nt: TGCGCCAGCAGCTGGGACAAGAACTATGGCTACACCTTC; CDR3aa: CASSWDKNYGYTF; len: 13; d_gene: .; abundance: once; j_gene: TRBJ1-2; v_gene: TRBV5-1
CDR3nt: TGCGCCAGCAGCCAAGATAACAGTTTCTCTGGGGCCAACGTCCTGACTTTC; CDR3aa: CASSQDNSFSGANVLTF; len: 17; d_gene: .; abundance: .; j_gene: TRBJ2-6; v_gene: TRBV4-3
CDR3nt: TGTGCCAGCAGCTTAGGGGAGGCAGGCCCGAGCTTC; CDR3aa: CASSLGEAGPSF; len: 12; d_gene: .; abundance: few; j_gene: TRBJ1-2; v_gene: TRBV7-9
CDR3nt: TGTGCCAGCAGCGCAGACAGGAACACTGAAGCTTTCTTT; CDR3aa: CASSADRNTEAFF; len: 13; d_gene: .; abundance: .; j_gene: TRBJ1-1; v_gene: TRBV6-4
CDR3nt: TGTGCCAGCAGGGAAACAGCGGGGGGGCCGTACGAGCAGTACTTC; CDR3aa: CASRETAGGPYEQYF; len: 15; d_gene: TRBD2; abundance: .; j_gene: TRBJ2-7; v_gene: TRBV7-2
CDR3nt: TGCGCCAGCAGCCCGAACAGGGCGGATGAGCAGTTCTTC; CDR3aa: CASSPNRADEQFF; len: 13; d_gene: .; abundance: .; j_gene: TRBJ2-1; v_gene: TRBV5-1